These 14 T cell receptor beta chains originate from one sample sequenced in a study of cytomegalovirus exposure and HLA in healthy donors. 60 Vbeta and 13 Jbeta primers were used in PCR. Some clones are missing from TCRdb's copy, which holds only in-frame ones; the method was immunoSEQ multiplex PCR. The sample yields 150,000 to 200,000 clones, 70% to 90% seen once. Sequencing was carried out using PBMCs. These receptors were taken from a man between 18 and 29 years old in good health and CMV-seropositive.

J is TRBJ2-3 and V is TRBV7-9; possibly TRBD2 for D (5 bases). The CDR3 spans 15 residues. The V end lost 3 bases, the J end lost 1 base, and 11 bases lay between the germline ends. Germline lookup yields CDR1 SEHNR and CDR2 FQNEAQ (reference sequence). The DNA of the CDR3 is TGTGCCAGCAGCTTTACCCAAGCGGGCACAGATACGCAGTATTTT. It translates to CASSFTQAGTDTQYF.

The sample holds one count of this clone. The chain recombines TRBV7-3 with TRBJ2-7; no clear D. V lost 6 bases and J 3 bases, leaving 12 bases between the germline ends. Germline V gene data show CDR1 as SGHTA and CDR2 as FQGTGA. The CDR3 is 13 residues long. The CDR3 loop is CASRPSRDYEQYF. The DNA of the CDR3 is TGTGCCAGCAGACCCTCCCGCGACTACGAGCAGTACTTC.

DNA for the CDR3: TGTGCCAGCAGCGTGACTAGCGGGGGACCCGAAGAGACCCAGTACTTC. As protein: CASSVTSGGPEETQYF. The chain joins TRBV9 to TRBJ2-5, with 12 positions matching TRBD2. The CDR3 loop spans 16 amino acids. The V segment lost 2 bases and the J segment 3 bases; nucleotides outside the gene matches: 5. Per the germline V gene, CDR1 is SGDLS and CDR2 is YYNGEE. Full variable domain (rest looked up from reference TRBV9 and TRBJ2-5): DSGVTQTPKHLITATGQRVTLRCSPRSGDLSVYWYQQSLDQGLQFLIQYYNGEERAKGNILERFSAQQFPDLHSELNLSSLELGDSALYFCASSVTSGGPEETQYFGPGTRLLVL.

The chain recombines TRBV28 with TRBJ1-2; tentatively, D is TRBD1 (5 bases). Germline-derived CDR1 and CDR2 are MDHEN and SYDVKM. This CDR3 is 15 amino acids long. V lost 4 bases, J lost 0 bases, and 12 bases lay in between. The CDR3 is CASSWGRETNYGYTF. CDR3 bases: TGTGCCAGCAGTTGGGGCAGGGAAACTAACTATGGCTACACCTTC.

The chain has TRBV29-1 and TRBJ1-1; D not resolved. The V gene lost 4 bases and the J gene lost 6 bases, with 6 bases spanning the gap. From germline, CDR1 is SQVTM and CDR2 ANQGSEA. The length of the CDR3 is 10 residues. The CDR3, as DNA: TGCAGCGTTGGCCTAGCTGAAGCTTTCTTT. Its protein is CSVGLAEAFF.

The table lists this clone with a count of one. The chain recombines TRBV11-2 with TRBJ2-7; D perhaps matches TRBD2 (7 bases). The CDR3 contains 13 residues. Germline assignment: CDR1 SGHAT and CDR2 FQNNGV. V was cut by 5 bases and J by 4 bases, with 12 bases left in between. In DNA, the CDR3 is TGTGCCAGCAGCATAGGGGGGGGTTACGAGCAGTACTTC. Protein product: CASSIGGGYEQYF.

This clone was counted once. The rearrangement links TRBV14 to TRBJ2-7; possible D gene TRBD1, 6 bases. Trimming shortened V by 6 bases and J by 2 bases, and 14 bases separated the two germline ends. The CDR3 is 14 amino acids. Germline values: CDR1 SGHDN, CDR2 FVKESK. The CDR3 nucleotides are TGTGCCAGCAGTTCCCGACAGGCTCCCTACGAGCAGTACTTC. Translating gives CASSSRQAPYEQYF.

The gene calls are TRBV6-1 and TRBJ1-2; 8 bases are shared with TRBD1. Unmatched junction bases numbered 9, after V lost 3 bases and J lost 6 bases. The CDR3 extends over 15 amino acids. The germline V gene has CDR1 MNHNS and CDR2 SASEGT. The CDR3 DNA reads TGTGCCAGCAGTGACCCCCCGGACAGGGTGGATGGCTACACCTTC. The encoded protein is CASSDPPDRVDGYTF.

This clone occurred once. The V call is TRBV5-6, the J call TRBJ2-5; D unclear. The length of the CDR3 is 14 residues. V was cut by 0 bases and J by 2 bases, with 8 bases left in between. Germline-derived CDR1 and CDR2 are SGHDT and YYEEEE. CDR3 protein: CASSLVQTQETQYF. CDR3 bases: TGTGCCAGCAGCTTGGTCCAGACACAAGAGACCCAGTACTTC.

This chain joins TRBV9 and TRBJ2-2; 11 bases are shared with TRBD1. CDR1 and CDR2 (germline): SGDLS, YYNGEE. With V trimmed by 5 bases and J by 3 bases, 12 bases remained unmatched. The CDR3 extends over 18 amino acids. CDR3 in DNA: TGTGCCAGCAGTCGAAACCCAAGGACAGGGGGCGACACCGGGGAGCTGTTTTTT. Translated: CASSRNPRTGGDTGELFF.

The chain has TRBV9 and TRBJ2-5; TRBD1 is a possible D gene (5 bases). Germline V gene lookup returns CDR1 SGDLS and CDR2 YYNGEE. The CDR3 totals 17 residues. Trimming stripped 0 bases from V and 0 bases from J, with 15 bases between. The DNA of the CDR3 is TGTGCCAGCAGCGTAGGTTTCGGCAGACAGTACCAAGAGACCCAGTACTTC. This gives the protein CASSVGFGRQYQETQYF.

In its sample, this clone was seen a few times. The chain is built from TRBV6-6 and TRBJ2-1; possibly TRBD1 for D (6 bases). The CDR3 length is 14 residues. The germline gives CDR1 MNHNY, CDR2 SVGAGI (reference sequence). V was pared by 4 bases and J by 3 bases, with 10 bases between. The CDR3 is CASSSGEIYNEQFF. CDR3 coding DNA: TGTGCCAGCAGTTCAGGGGAGATCTACAATGAGCAGTTCTTC.

The chain links TRBV4-2 to TRBJ2-1; tentatively, D is TRBD2 (5 bases). CDR1 LGHNA and CDR2 YNFKEQ come from the germline V gene. There are 17 residues in the CDR3. Trimming took 3 bases from V and 0 from J, leaving 15 bases between them. As DNA, the CDR3 is TGTGCCAGCAGCCACTCCGCCTCGGGGAGCTCCTACAATGAGCAGTTCTTC. This encodes CASSHSASGSSYNEQFF.

The chain carries TRBV19 and TRBJ1-2; 7 bases map to TRBD1. The V gene end was trimmed by 6 bases and the J gene end by 4 bases; junction bases not matched to a gene: 8. Germline V lookup: CDR1 LNHDA, CDR2 SQIVND (reference sequence). The CDR3 totals 14 residues. CDR3 loop: CASRPDRQIYGYTF. In nucleotides, the CDR3 is TGTGCCAGTAGACCGGACAGGCAAATCTATGGCTACACCTTC.